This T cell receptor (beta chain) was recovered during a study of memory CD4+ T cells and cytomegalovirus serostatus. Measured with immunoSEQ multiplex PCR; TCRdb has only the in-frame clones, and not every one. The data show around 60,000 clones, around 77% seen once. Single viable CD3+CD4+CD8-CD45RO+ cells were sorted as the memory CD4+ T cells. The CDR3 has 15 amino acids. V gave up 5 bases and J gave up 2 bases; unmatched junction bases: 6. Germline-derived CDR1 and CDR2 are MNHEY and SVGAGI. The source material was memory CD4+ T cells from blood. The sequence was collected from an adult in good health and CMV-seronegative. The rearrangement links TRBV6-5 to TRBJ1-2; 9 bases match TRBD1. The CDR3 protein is CASSLQGARNYGYTF. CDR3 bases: TGTGCCAGCAGTCTACAGGGGGCGCGGAACTATGGCTACACCTTC.